This passage covers 29 T cell receptor beta chains from one sample sequenced in a study of T cell responses to AZD1222 COVID-19 vaccine. Generated by immunoSEQ multiplex PCR, the TCRdb table keeps only in-frame clones and is missing some. The table has 150,000 to 160,000 clones, 75% to 90% seen once; the top ten hold roughly 9.1%. The sequencing here drew on peripheral blood, taken 28 days after the second AZD1222 dose. The receptors were gathered from an adult who received the AZD1222 COVID-19 vaccine.

V and J are TRBV7-3 and TRBJ2-5, with D unclear. This CDR3 contains 13 residues. V lost 5 bases, J lost 5 bases, and 12 bases lay in between. CDR1 and CDR2 (germline): SGHTA, FQGTGA. CDR3: CASSPSGRETQYF. The CDR3 DNA reads as TGTGCCAGCAGCCCCTCTGGCAGGGAGACCCAGTACTTC.

This chain uses TRBV25-1 with TRBJ2-3; D is uncertain. V was pared by 3 bases and J by 6 bases, with 7 bases between. The CDR3 spans 12 residues. Germline loops: CDR1 MGHDK, CDR2 SYGVNS. CDR3 in amino acids: CASSDLRDTQYF. The CDR3 bases are TGTGCCAGCAGTGACTTGCGTGATACGCAGTATTTT.

This chain joins TRBV18 and TRBJ2-2; D not resolved. Between the trimmed V and J ends, which lost 5 bases and 6 bases, there was a span of 13 bases. The CDR3 covers 14 residues. Germline V gene data show CDR1 as KGHSH and CDR2 as LQKENI. The CDR3 here is CASSSFDVAGELFF. CDR3 DNA: TGTGCCAGCTCATCGTTTGATGTCGCCGGGGAGCTGTTTTTT.

This chain links TRBV6-2 or TRBV6-3 with TRBJ1-5; D may be TRBD1 (5 bases). The CDR3 has 14 amino acids. Germline CDR1 is MNHEY and CDR2 is SVGEGT. The ends were cut back, 4 bases at V and 6 bases at J, with 13 bases in the middle. CDR3 nucleotides: TGTGCCAGCAGTTTCCAGGCAGGGCTTCAGCCCCAGCATTTT. Protein product: CASSFQAGLQPQHF.

This chain links TRBV3-1 (or the pseudogene TRBV3-2) with TRBJ1-1; the match to TRBD1 covers 10 bases. Germline assignment: CDR1 LGHDT and CDR2 YNNKEL (reference sequence). V shed 4 bases, J shed 4 bases, and the junction held 3 bases outside the gene matches. The CDR3 is made up of 14 amino acids. The CDR3 region has the DNA TGTGCCAGCAGCCCGACAGGGGGCGGCACTGAAGCTTTCTTT. Translation: CASSPTGGGTEAFF.

The chain employs TRBV13 and TRBJ2-5; 8 nucleotides align to TRBD2. This CDR3 is 14 amino acids long. The germline CDR1 and CDR2 sequences are PRHDT and FYEKMQ (reference sequence). J gave up 1 base and V 5 bases, and 3 bases lay outside the gene matches. In DNA form, the CDR3 reads TGTGCCAGCAGCCCGGGGGGGGGCCAAGAGACCCAGTACTTC. Translated, it gives CASSPGGGQETQYF.

The chain combines TRBV30 with TRBJ1-3; unclear D gene. The V gene lost 5 bases and the J gene lost 0 bases, with 8 bases spanning the gap. Germline V CDR1 and CDR2: GTSNPN, SVGIG (reference sequence). This CDR3 comprises 13 residues. The CDR3 reads CAWDGSSGNTIYF. For the CDR3, the DNA is TGTGCCTGGGACGGGAGCTCTGGAAACACCATATATTTT.

This chain joins TRBV14 and TRBJ2-1, with TRBD2 matching 11 bases. This CDR3 is built from 15 residues. V lost 2 bases and J lost 10; bases outside the gene matches: 7. Germline assignment: CDR1 SGHDN and CDR2 FVKESK. CDR3 DNA: TGTGCCAGCAGCCAACCGGGACTAGCGGCCCGGGAGCAGTTCTTC. Amino acids: CASSQPGLAAREQFF.

The chain carries TRBV6-2 or TRBV6-3 and TRBJ1-1; D is ambiguous. The CDR3 is 13 amino acids. V was shortened by 2 bases and J by 0 bases, with 4 bases between the two germline ends. Germline loops: CDR1 MNHEY, CDR2 SVGEGT. The CDR3 sequence is CASSYRVNTEAFF. As DNA, the CDR3 is TGTGCCAGCAGTTACAGGGTGAACACTGAAGCTTTCTTT.

The V gene is TRBV5-1, the J gene TRBJ1-1, with no clear D. Germline V gives CDR1 SGHRS, CDR2 YFSETQ. This CDR3 contains 14 residues. V gave up 4 bases and J gave up 1 base, with 11 bases separating them. The CDR3 loop is CASSIALGNTEAFF. As DNA, the CDR3 is TGCGCCAGCAGCATTGCTTTAGGGAACACTGAAGCTTTCTTT.

The chain carries TRBV6-5 and TRBJ1-6; D gene unclear. The CDR3 is 14 residues long. Germline V CDR1 and CDR2: MNHEY, SVGAGI. Trimming stripped 10 bases from V and 10 bases from J, with 20 bases between. The CDR3 region has the DNA TGTGCCACTAAGTCCGAGCCCCGGGAATCACCCCTCCACTTT. Its translation: CATKSEPRESPLHF.

This clone was detected many times. This chain connects TRBV11-2 to TRBJ2-5; D may correspond to TRBD1 or TRBD2 (5 bases each). Germline values: CDR1 SGHAT, CDR2 FQNNGV. The ends were cut back, 6 bases at V and 5 bases at J, with 19 bases in the middle. The CDR3 length is 15 residues. CDR3 bases: TGTGCCAGCAGGATCCCCGGGACGGGGCATGAGACCCAGTACTTC. Amino acid sequence: CASRIPGTGHETQYF.

The CDR3 sequence is CSVEEGPKYQETQYF. CDR3 DNA sequence: TGCAGCGTTGAAGAGGGGCCAAAGTACCAAGAGACCCAGTACTTC. The chain couples TRBV29-1 to TRBJ2-5; a weak D match, TRBD1 (5 bases). Germline assignment: CDR1 SQVTM and CDR2 ANQGSEA. The V gene lost 0 bases and the J gene lost 0 bases, with 11 bases spanning the gap. This CDR3 has 15 residues.

There are a few counts of this clone. CDR3 DNA: TGTGCCAGCACCCGGGGCACCATGAACACTGAAGCTTTCTTT. It yields the protein CASTRGTMNTEAFF. The chain joins TRBV9 to TRBJ1-1; a possible D gene is TRBD1 (5 bases). V lost 6 bases and J lost 0, with 12 bases in between. The V gene's germline CDR1 is SGDLS and CDR2 YYNGEE. This CDR3 has 14 amino acids.

The rearrangement links TRBV29-1 to TRBJ1-1; 7 bases agree with TRBD1. Germline V gives CDR1 SQVTM, CDR2 ANQGSEA. The CDR3 totals 14 residues. J gave up 1 base and V 4 bases, and 6 bases lay outside the gene matches. The CDR3 sequence: CSVAPGQWNTEAFF. In nucleotides, the CDR3 is TGCAGCGTTGCACCGGGACAGTGGAACACTGAAGCTTTCTTT.

V and J are TRBV11-2 and TRBJ1-2; 7 bases match TRBD1. This CDR3 has 13 amino acids. Losses at the gene ends were 5 bases for V and 8 bases for J; bases not matched to a gene: 8. CDR1 is SGHAT, CDR2 FQNNGV, per germline. The CDR3 here is CASSGDRAKGYTF. The CDR3 bases are TGTGCCAGCAGCGGCGACAGGGCGAAAGGCTACACCTTC.

This clone was seen a handful of times. The chain couples TRBV11-1 to TRBJ2-5; the match to TRBD1 covers 7 bases. The CDR3 consists of 16 residues. V was clipped by 5 bases and J by 4 bases; unmatched bases: 13. Looked up from germline, CDR1 is SGHAT and CDR2 is FQDESV (reference sequence). DNA for the CDR3: TGTGCCAGCAGCCAGAGAGGGGGCGCCCCGGGAGAGACCCAGTACTTC. Translated, it gives CASSQRGGAPGETQYF.

The chain recombines TRBV7-2 with TRBJ2-7; D not certain. The CDR3 covers 14 residues. The germline V and J ends were trimmed by 1 base and 2 bases, with 9 bases remaining between them. CDR1 is SGHTA, CDR2 FQGNSA, per germline. The CDR3 here is CASSLDYSTYEQYF. The CDR3, as DNA: TGTGCCAGCAGCTTAGACTACTCCACCTACGAGCAGTACTTC.

The rearrangement joins TRBV2 to TRBJ2-7, with TRBD1 as a possible D gene (6 bases). With 0 bases removed from V and 0 bases from J, the gap between germline ends came to 15 bases. There are 17 residues in the CDR3. The germline V gene has CDR1 SNHLY and CDR2 FYNNEI. CDR3 residues: CASSEALQGRPSYEQYF. The CDR3 DNA is TGTGCCAGCAGTGAAGCGCTTCAGGGGCGGCCCTCCTACGAGCAGTACTTC.

The V call is TRBV5-5, the J call TRBJ2-7; D remains unclear. CDR3 size: 13 residues. Per germline, CDR1 SGHKS and CDR2 YYEKEE (reference sequence). V was trimmed by 4 bases and J by 0 bases, leaving 8 bases between them. CDR3 sequence reads: CASSPRLSYEQYF. CDR3 DNA: TGTGCCAGCAGCCCCCGGCTCTCCTACGAGCAGTACTTC.

The chain couples TRBV27 to TRBJ1-6, with TRBD1 identical over 8 bases. The J segment lost 10 bases and the V segment lost 2 bases, leaving 10 bases of the junction unmatched. The CDR3 is 16 residues long. CDR1 is MNHEY, CDR2 SMNVEV, per germline (reference sequence). The CDR3 is CASSLRTQGARSPLHF. CDR3 DNA sequence: TGTGCCAGCAGTTTAAGGACGCAGGGGGCGCGATCACCCCTCCACTTT.

J is TRBJ2-7 and V is TRBV2; TRBD2 agrees at 8 bases. J was trimmed by 7 bases and V by 0 bases; bases with no gene match: 2. Germline V gives CDR1 SNHLY, CDR2 FYNNEI. The CDR3 runs to 13 residues. The CDR3 protein is CASSEARGVEQYF. The DNA for the CDR3 is TGTGCCAGCAGTGAAGCGCGGGGGGTTGAGCAGTACTTC.

The chain combines TRBV6-2 or TRBV6-3 with TRBJ2-1; D is ambiguous. The germline V gene has CDR1 MNHEY and CDR2 SVGEGT. The V gene lost 0 bases and the J gene lost 6 bases, with 9 bases spanning the gap. The length of the CDR3 is 14 residues. The CDR3 region is CASSYSSGLNEQFF. CDR3 DNA sequence: TGTGCCAGCAGTTACTCTTCTGGCCTCAATGAGCAGTTCTTC.

The rearrangement joins TRBV25-1 to TRBJ2-2, with TRBD1 as a possible D gene (5 bases). Germline V gene lookup returns CDR1 MGHDK and CDR2 SYGVNS. The ends were cut back, 5 bases at V and 0 bases at J, with 16 bases in the middle. The CDR3 extends over 17 amino acids. The CDR3 loop is CASSLQRQGSNTGELFF. DNA of the CDR3: TGTGCCAGCAGTCTCCAACGGCAGGGCTCGAACACCGGGGAGCTGTTTTTT.

CDR3 protein: CASSQDVSGTGWYNEQFF. In DNA form, the CDR3 reads TGCGCCAGCAGCCAAGATGTTTCCGGGACAGGGTGGTACAATGAGCAGTTCTTC. The gene calls are TRBV4-3 and TRBJ2-1; 9 bases are a match to TRBD1. The CDR3 loop spans 18 amino acids. CDR1 and CDR2 (germline): LGHNA, YSLEER. The V and J ends lost 0 bases and 4 bases, in that order; junction bases with no gene match: 10.

V and J are TRBV9 and TRBJ2-2; TRBD2 might be the D (5 bases). This CDR3 has 14 amino acids. CDR1 is SGDLS and CDR2 is YYNGEE in the germline V gene. Trimming took off 0 bases at V and 4 bases at J, with 7 bases between the two ends. The CDR3 loop reads CASSVASPTGELFF. The CDR3 DNA reads as TGTGCCAGCAGCGTAGCTAGCCCCACCGGGGAGCTGTTTTTT.

The J gene is TRBJ2-7, the V gene TRBV6-5, with 12 bases fitting TRBD2. The germline V gene has CDR1 MNHEY and CDR2 SVGAGI. V lost 6 bases and J lost 5; bases outside the gene matches: 5. The length of the CDR3 is 14 residues. The CDR3 loop reads CASSVTSGRNEQYF. The CDR3 DNA sequence: TGTGCCAGCAGCGTAACTAGCGGGAGGAACGAGCAGTACTTC.

This sequence joins TRBV9 and TRBJ2-7; 8 bases are a match to TRBD2. Trimming removed 4 bases from V and 5 bases from J; junction bases left unmatched: 8. Germline V gene sequence: CDR1 SGDLS, CDR2 YYNGEE. This CDR3 region has 14 residues. CDR3 sequence: CASSPREGPHEQYF. As DNA, the CDR3 is TGTGCCAGCAGCCCCCGGGAGGGTCCCCACGAGCAGTACTTC.

The CDR3: CSASLGISQPQHF. The CDR3 DNA is TGCAGTGCTAGTTTGGGTATTAGTCAGCCCCAGCATTTT. This chain uses TRBV20-1 with TRBJ1-5, with D unresolved. This CDR3 is built from 13 residues. In germline, CDR1 is DFQATT, CDR2 SNEGSKA (reference sequence). Trimming cost V 3 bases and J 6 bases, with 12 bases left between them.